The 19 T cell receptor beta chains in this list originate from one sample, sequenced in a study of CD8+ T cells in alopecia areata. Documented time point: mouse skin 6 weeks after grafting, around onset of hair loss. Reverse transcribed after extraction, RNA yielded cDNA as the sequencing template. TCRdb keeps only in-frame clones here, not all; method: immunoSEQ multiplex PCR. The sample was found to contain about 5,900 clones, and every one recurs. The sequenced sample was skin, obtained at week 6. These receptors were obtained from a C3H/HeJ mouse with alopecia areata. For the strain, the MHC haplotype given is H2-k.

In this sample, this clone is medium-sized (0.01 to 0.1%). Germline and genes here are mouse. The read ends 4 residues before the CDR3 terminus; that terminus is restored from the germline J gene. This chain connects TRBV5 to TRBJ1-2; no reliable D call. V gave up 0 bases and J gave up 0 bases, with 11 bases separating them. The CDR3 covers 16 residues. The germline CDR1 and CDR2 sequences are LGHNA and YNLKQL (reference sequence). The CDR3 reads CASSQDSARANSDYTF. CDR3 DNA, as far as it was read: TGTGCCAGCAGCCAAGATAGTGCCAGAGCAAACTCC.

This clone showed up many times. Gene names are mouse gene names. The read terminates 4 residues ahead of where the CDR3 ends, so the germline J gene completes it. The V gene is TRBV29, the J gene TRBJ2-5; weak D call: TRBD1 (7 bases). Per the germline V gene, CDR1 is MSHET and CDR2 is SYDVDS. The CDR3 length is 12 residues. V lost 11 bases to trimming and J lost 3 bases, with 12 bases between them. The CDR3 DNA, read in part, is TGTGCTGGGGGCAGGGGGCAAGAC. This sequence encodes CAGGRGQD. The CDR3 reads in full as CAGGRGQDTQYF.

This clone appeared many times. The genes are named according to mouse. The CDR3 end is not reached by the read, which stops 4 residues before it; the germline J gene fills it in. The V gene is TRBV12-2, the J gene TRBJ2-5; possible D gene TRBD2, 6 bases. The CDR3 runs 13 residues. Germline V gene lookup returns CDR1 SGHLS and CDR2 HYDKME. The V end lost 0 bases, the J end lost 3 bases, and 6 bases lay between the germline ends. The CDR3 DNA, read in part, is TGTGCCAGCTCTCTCGACTGGCAAGAC. Its translation is CASSLDWQD. The whole CDR3 sequence reads CASSLDWQDTQYF.

In its sample, this clone was seen many times. Mouse names are used for the genes. The read terminates 3 residues ahead of where the CDR3 ends, so the germline J gene completes it. The J gene is TRBJ1-6, the V gene TRBV19; D is perhaps TRBD1 (6 bases). TRBJ1-6 is identified as an open reading frame with a role that is uncertain. This CDR3 has 15 residues. Per germline, CDR1 FNHDT and CDR2 SITEND (reference sequence). V lost 4 bases and J 0 bases, leaving 8 bases between the germline ends. The covered CDR3 bases are TGTGCCAGCAGTTCGGACAGTTCCTATAATTCGCCC. This gives the protein CASSSDSSYNSP. The whole CDR3 protein reads CASSSDSSYNSPLYF.

This clone was counted ten times or more. Here the gene names and germline are mouse. With the read ending 4 residues before the CDR3 end, the germline J gene is used to fill in that end. The chain couples TRBV29 to TRBJ2-1, with 11 bases lining up with TRBD2. Losses at the gene ends were 5 bases for V and 3 bases for J; bases not matched to a gene: 3. The CDR3 runs 15 residues. The germline gives CDR1 MSHET, CDR2 SYDVDS. CDR3 protein: CASSPGLGVYAEQFF. The sequenced CDR3 bases are TGTGCTAGCAGTCCGGGACTGGGGGTCTATGCT.

This clone was seen a handful of times. The listed genes are named as in mouse. The CDR3 end falls 4 residues outside the read, so it is completed with the germline J gene. The chain employs TRBV13-2 and TRBJ1-1; no clear D gene. V shed 0 bases and J shed 1 base, with 1 base lying between them. This CDR3 region has 12 residues. From germline, CDR1 is NNHNN and CDR2 SYGAGS (reference sequence). Incomplete CDR3 DNA: TGTGCCAGCGGTGATGGGAACACA. This gives the protein CASGDGNT. The full CDR3 protein reads CASGDGNTEVFF.

This clone was detected ten times or more. Each gene name is a mouse one. The read is 4 residues too short to cover the CDR3 end, so that end is filled in from the germline J gene. This chain joins TRBV13-1 and TRBJ1-2, with D maybe TRBD1 (5 bases). The CDR3 runs to 13 residues. Germline V gene data show CDR1 as NSHNY and CDR2 as SYGAGN. V lost 4 bases and J lost 0, with 7 bases in between. The covered CDR3 bases are TGTGCCAGCAGTAGGGGTGCAAACTCC. Residues: CASSRGANS. The whole CDR3 protein is CASSRGANSDYTF.

This clone was counted ten times or more. The germline gene is not matched at one end of the junction; a read error may be the cause. Gene labels here are mouse ones. Read sequence stops 4 residues before the CDR3 end, and the germline J gene provides the missing end. The chain has TRBV13-1 and TRBJ2-3, with 10 bases matching TRBD2. Looked up from germline, CDR1 is NSHNY and CDR2 is SYGAGN. The CDR3 has 16 amino acids. The CDR3 is CASSARDWGSGETLYF. The sequenced part of the CDR3 DNA is TGTGCCAGCAGCGCCCGGGACTGGGGAAGTGGAGAA.

This clone was picked up a small number of times. Genes and germline are mouse. The read gets to within 4 residues of the CDR3 end, and the germline J gene fills in the rest. The chain recombines TRBV14 with TRBJ2-3; 10 bases agree with TRBD1. From germline, CDR1 is SGHDT and CDR2 FRDEAV. The V segment lost 2 bases and the J segment 3 bases; nucleotides outside the gene matches: 3. The CDR3 is 15 amino acids. This chain's CDR3 is CASSFRQGAAETLYF. The sequenced CDR3 bases are TGTGCCAGCAGTTTTAGACAGGGGGCGGCAGAA. Full variable domain (rest looked up from reference TRBV14 and TRBJ2-3): EAGVTQSPRYAVLQEGQAVSFWCDPISGHDTLYWYQQPRDQGPQLLVYFRDEAVIDNSQLPSDRFSAVRPKGTNSTLKIQSAKQGDTATYLCASSFRQGAAETLYFGSGTRLTVL.

In this sample, this clone turned up many times. The genes and germline here are from mouse. The read gets to within 4 residues of the CDR3 end, and the germline J gene fills in the rest. Additional DNA sequences in this sample encode the identical CDR3. This sequence joins TRBV13-2 and TRBJ2-5, with 9 nucleotides matching TRBD2. CDR3 size: 14 residues. Germline V gene lookup returns CDR1 NNHNN and CDR2 SYGAGS (reference sequence). V was clipped by 2 bases and J by 2 bases; unmatched bases: 0. Incomplete CDR3 DNA: TGTGCCAGCGGTGAGGACTGGGGCCAAGAC. Translating it yields CASGEDWGQD. The entire CDR3 reads CASGEDWGQDTQYF.

In regard to this clone: The gene names here belong to mouse. The CDR3 end lies 4 residues beyond the end of the read and is filled in from the germline J gene. The rearrangement uses TRBV13-1 and TRBJ1-1; D might be TRBD1 (6 bases). The CDR3 totals 15 residues. Germline V lookup: CDR1 NSHNY, CDR2 SYGAGN. V lost 4 bases to trimming and J lost 3 bases, with 16 bases between them. This CDR3 reads CASSISGGADTEVFF. Incomplete CDR3 DNA: TGTGCCAGCAGTATTTCGGGGGGCGCAGACACA.

This clone was seen at least ten times. Gene names are mouse gene names. The sequence runs out 4 residues before the end of the CDR3; the remainder is reconstructed from the germline J gene. The rearrangement links TRBV3 to TRBJ1-1; TRBD1 is a possible D gene (6 bases). Germline CDR1 SNHLY, CDR2 FYNGKV (reference sequence). There are 14 residues in the CDR3. V was shortened by 5 bases and J by 0 bases, with 10 bases between the two germline ends. The DNA read from the CDR3 is TGTGCCAGCAGCGAGGGGGGGGCAAACACA. The encoded protein is CASSEGGANT. The CDR3, in full, reads CASSEGGANTEVFF.

In regard to this clone: Gene names refer to mouse genes. The CDR3 extends 4 residues past the end of the read, so its final part is completed from the germline J gene. The rearrangement joins TRBV13-1 to TRBJ2-2; TRBD1 might be the D (6 bases). The length of the CDR3 is 17 residues. From germline, CDR1 is NSHNY and CDR2 SYGAGN. Trimming stripped 3 bases from V and 1 base from J, with 16 bases between. The sequenced part of the CDR3 DNA is TGTGCCAGCAGTGCCCCCCGGGGACAAAAAAACACCGGG. This encodes CASSAPRGQKNTG. The entire CDR3 reads CASSAPRGQKNTGQLYF.

This clone was detected only a few times. All gene names here are mouse names. The read finishes 3 residues shy of the CDR3 end, and the germline J gene is used to complete it. The chain joins TRBV1 to TRBJ1-3, with 8 bases identical to TRBD1. The V and J ends lost 1 base and 0 bases, in that order; junction bases with no gene match: 2. The CDR3 has 16 residues. Germline CDR1 is NSQYPW and CDR2 is LRSPGD (reference sequence). Here the CDR3 reads CTCSAGDRNSGNTLYF. The sequenced part of the CDR3 DNA is TGCACCTGCAGTGCAGGGGACAGGAATTCTGGAAATACG.

This clone was found many times. Gene names and germline refer to mouse. CDR3: CTCSADWRSQNTLYF. Partial CDR3 DNA: TGCACCTGCAGTGCAGACTGGAGGAGTCAAAAC. This chain links TRBV1 with TRBJ2-4, with D unresolved. The read halts 4 residues ahead of the CDR3 end, with the missing end drawn from the germline J gene. Trimming removed 0 bases from V and 0 bases from J, with 7 bases in between. Germline CDR1 is NSQYPW and CDR2 is LRSPGD (reference sequence). There are 15 residues in the CDR3.

This clone was observed a handful of times. Any gene name here is a mouse gene name. Read data end 4 residues before the CDR3 end; the end is taken from the germline J gene. The V call is TRBV19, the J call TRBJ1-1, with D perhaps TRBD1 (6 bases). The CDR3 covers 12 residues. V lost 5 bases, J lost 1 base, and 6 bases lay in between. CDR1 and CDR2 from the germline V gene are FNHDT and SITEND (reference sequence). The CDR3 spells CASRQGNTEVFF. The DNA read from the CDR3 is TGTGCCAGCAGACAGGGAAACACA.

This clone was counted ten times or more. Gene labels here are mouse ones. The CDR3 goes on 4 residues after the read ends, and that part is filled in from the germline J gene. The chain has TRBV1 and TRBJ2-3; 8 bases line up with TRBD2. This CDR3 has 16 amino acids. V dropped 0 bases and J dropped 0; count of bases not matched to a gene: 2. Germline V CDR1 and CDR2: NSQYPW, LRSPGD (reference sequence). CDR3 DNA, as far as it was read: TGCACCTGCAGTGCAGAGGACTGGGCAAGTGCAGAA. This gives the protein CTCSAEDWASAE. The CDR3 in its entirety is CTCSAEDWASAETLYF.

This clone occurred many times. Gene names are the mouse ones. The read is 4 residues too short to cover the CDR3 end, so that end is filled in from the germline J gene. V gene TRBV13-2 combines with J gene TRBJ2-7; D is possibly TRBD1 (5 bases). The CDR3 runs 14 residues. Germline CDR1 and CDR2: NNHNN and SYGAGS (reference sequence). CDR3 region: CASGDAGWEYEQYF. CDR3 DNA, as far as it was read: TGTGCCAGCGGTGATGCAGGGTGGGAGTAT.

This clone has only a few counts. Gene names follow the mouse nomenclature. The read stops 4 residues short of the end of the CDR3; the missing end is completed from the germline J gene. V and J are TRBV19 and TRBJ2-4; D is ambiguous. Per germline, CDR1 FNHDT and CDR2 SITEND (reference sequence). The CDR3 is 13 residues long. Trimming cost V 0 bases and J 2 bases, with 4 bases left between them. The CDR3 spells CASSIVPQNTLYF. The sequenced CDR3 bases are TGTGCCAGCAGTATAGTTCCTCAAAAC. Complete variable domain (other parts from reference TRBV19 and TRBJ2-4): GGIITQTPKFLIGQEGQKLTLKCQQNFNHDTMYWYRQDSGKGLRLIYYSITENDLQKGDLSEGYDASREKKSSFSLTVTSAQKNEMAVFLCASSIVPQNTLYFGAGTRLSVL.